The TCR beta chain described here comes from a study of blood T cell repertoires in COVID-19. With 11 bases clipped from V and 3 bases from J, the junction kept 5 bases outside the gene matches. The germline CDR1 and CDR2 sequences are LNHDA and SQIVND (reference sequence). The CDR3 runs 12 residues. The assay was immunoSEQ multiplex PCR, and TCRdb's table has in-frame clones only and misses some. The sample has about 130,000 clones; over 75% are singletons. The clonotype comes from a man aged 30 to 39 with COVID-19, enrolled during active disease. The chain employs TRBV19 and TRBJ1-2; 8 positions match TRBD1. The sample was peripheral blood. The DNA for the CDR3 is TGTGCCGCCGGACAGGGCTACTATGGCTACACCTTC. Residues: CAAGQGYYGYTF.